This T cell receptor (beta chain) was sequenced for a study of Ad26.COV2.S vaccination and SARS-CoV-2 variants. Treatment in this sample: about 20 received Ad26.COV2.S at low or high dose, single or two shots; 5 received placebo; per-sample allocation not given. Material that was analyzed had been drawn on day 63 after the first vaccine or placebo injection. Germline V gene lookup returns CDR1 SGHNT and CDR2 YYREEE (reference sequence). There are 17 residues in the CDR3. With 0 bases clipped from V and 9 bases from J, the junction kept 7 bases outside the gene matches. Overall study results and limits: Overall T cell responses may have been underestimated by the analyses of TCR breadth and depth.

Comments on this clone: The target antigen is unknown.

The protocol was immunoSEQ multiplex PCR, while the TCRdb copy is restricted to in-frame clones and leaves out a portion. Of over 400,000 clones listed, 80% to 90% are singletons. The clonotype originates from a person aged 18-60 years who received the Ad26.COV2.S COVID-19 vaccine or a placebo. Sequencing was performed on peripheral blood, taken in a trial of Ad26.COV2.S vaccine versus placebo. The chain links TRBV5-4 to TRBJ2-1; 15 bases are a match to TRBD2. The CDR3 loop reads CASSLGGLAGGLSEQFF. For the CDR3, the DNA is TGTGCCAGCAGCTTGGGCGGACTAGCGGGGGGGTTAAGTGAGCAGTTCTTC.